This T cell receptor (beta chain) originates from a study of blood T cell repertoires in COVID-19. From germline, CDR1 is LNHDA and CDR2 SQIVND (reference sequence). V dropped 5 bases and J dropped 1 base, with 12 bases sitting between them. The CDR3 is made up of 14 amino acids. The assay was immunoSEQ multiplex PCR, and TCRdb's table has in-frame clones only and misses some. The sample holds approximately 93,000 clones; roughly 90% are singletons and the top ten take 25% to 30%. The specimen was peripheral blood. The TCR was taken from a man aged 50 or older with active or convalescent COVID-19. The V and J genes are TRBV19 and TRBJ2-7, with D possibly matching TRBD1 (6 bases). CDR3 coding DNA: TGTGCCAGTAGTTTCAGGGGCCGTTCCTACGAGCAGTACTTC. Residues: CASSFRGRSYEQYF.